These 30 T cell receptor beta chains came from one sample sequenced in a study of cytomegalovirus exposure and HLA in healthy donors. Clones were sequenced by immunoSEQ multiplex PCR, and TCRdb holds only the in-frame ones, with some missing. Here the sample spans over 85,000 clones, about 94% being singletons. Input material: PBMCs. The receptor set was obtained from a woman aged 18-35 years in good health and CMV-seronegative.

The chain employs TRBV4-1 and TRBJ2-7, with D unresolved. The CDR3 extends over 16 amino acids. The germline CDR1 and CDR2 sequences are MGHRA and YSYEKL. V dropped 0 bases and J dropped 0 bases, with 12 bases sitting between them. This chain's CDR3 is CASSQDPYNPSYEQYF. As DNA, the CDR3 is TGCGCCAGCAGCCAAGATCCGTACAACCCCTCCTACGAGCAGTACTTC.

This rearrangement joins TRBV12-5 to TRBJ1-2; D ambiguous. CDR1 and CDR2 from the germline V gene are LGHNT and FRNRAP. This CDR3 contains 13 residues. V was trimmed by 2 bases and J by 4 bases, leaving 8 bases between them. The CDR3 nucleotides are TGTGCTAGTGGTTTGACGTCTATCTATGGCTACACCTTC. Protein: CASGLTSIYGYTF.

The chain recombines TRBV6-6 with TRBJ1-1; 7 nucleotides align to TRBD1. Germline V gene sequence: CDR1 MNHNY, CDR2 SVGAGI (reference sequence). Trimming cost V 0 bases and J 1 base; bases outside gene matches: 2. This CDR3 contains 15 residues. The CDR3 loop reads CASSYSGQRNTEAFF. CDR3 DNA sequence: TGTGCCAGCAGTTACTCGGGACAGAGGAACACTGAAGCTTTCTTT.

The chain's CDR3 is CASSATPGGYTEAFF. In nucleotides, the CDR3 is TGTGCCAGCAGTGCTACACCCGGAGGGTACACTGAAGCTTTCTTT. The V gene is TRBV6-1, the J gene TRBJ1-1; unclear D gene. The CDR3 has 15 residues. V was trimmed by 4 bases and J by 3 bases, leaving 15 bases between them. Germline lookup yields CDR1 MNHNS and CDR2 SASEGT.

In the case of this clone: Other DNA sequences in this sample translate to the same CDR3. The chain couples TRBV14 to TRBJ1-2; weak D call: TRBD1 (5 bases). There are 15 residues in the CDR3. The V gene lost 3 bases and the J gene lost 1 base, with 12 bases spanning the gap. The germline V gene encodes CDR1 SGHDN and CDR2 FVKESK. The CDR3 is CASSQDRGSNYGYTF. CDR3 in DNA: TGTGCCAGCAGCCAGGATCGGGGGAGTAACTATGGCTACACCTTC. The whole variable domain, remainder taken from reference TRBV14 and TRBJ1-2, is EAGVTQFPSHSVIEKGQTVTLRCDPISGHDNLYWYRRVMGKEIKFLLHFVKESKQDESGMPNNRFLAERTGGTYSTLKVQPAELEDSGVYFCASSQDRGSNYGYTFGSGTRLTVV.

The CDR3 sequence is CASSGTPNEQFF. Here the CDR3 DNA reads TGTGCCAGCAGCGGGACACCCAATGAGCAGTTCTTC. The V call is TRBV5-8, the J call TRBJ2-1; D may be TRBD1 (6 bases). This CDR3 is 12 amino acids long. CDR1 SGHTS and CDR2 YDEGEE come from the germline V gene. Trimming stripped 4 bases from V and 6 bases from J, with 8 bases between.

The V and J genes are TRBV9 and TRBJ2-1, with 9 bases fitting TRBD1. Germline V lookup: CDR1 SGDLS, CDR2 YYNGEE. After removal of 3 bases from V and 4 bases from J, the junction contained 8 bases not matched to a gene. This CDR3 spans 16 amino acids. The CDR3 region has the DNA TGTGCCAGCAGCGCCCCCAGCGGGACAGGGTACAATGAGCAGTTCTTC. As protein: CASSAPSGTGYNEQFF.

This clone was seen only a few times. CDR3 sequence reads: CASSIPGQGNTGELFF. In DNA form, the CDR3 reads TGTGCCAGTAGTATCCCGGGACAGGGGAACACCGGGGAGCTGTTTTTT. The genes are TRBV19 and TRBJ2-2; 9 bases line up with TRBD1. J was trimmed by 1 base and V by 3 bases; bases with no gene match: 3. This CDR3 spans 16 amino acids. CDR1 is LNHDA, CDR2 SQIVND, per germline (reference sequence).

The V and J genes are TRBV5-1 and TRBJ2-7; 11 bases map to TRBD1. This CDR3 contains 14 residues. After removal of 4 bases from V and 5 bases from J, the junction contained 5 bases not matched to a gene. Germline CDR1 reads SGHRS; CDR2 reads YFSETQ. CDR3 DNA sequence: TGCGCCAGCAGCACTGGACAGGGGGCGGACGAGCAGTACTTC. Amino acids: CASSTGQGADEQYF.

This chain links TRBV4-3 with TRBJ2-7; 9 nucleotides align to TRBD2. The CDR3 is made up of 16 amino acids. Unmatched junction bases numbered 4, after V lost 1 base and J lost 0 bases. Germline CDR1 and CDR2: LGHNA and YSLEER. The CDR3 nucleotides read TGCGCCAGCAGCCAAGTAGCGGGGGCGTCCTCCTACGAGCAGTACTTC. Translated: CASSQVAGASSYEQYF.

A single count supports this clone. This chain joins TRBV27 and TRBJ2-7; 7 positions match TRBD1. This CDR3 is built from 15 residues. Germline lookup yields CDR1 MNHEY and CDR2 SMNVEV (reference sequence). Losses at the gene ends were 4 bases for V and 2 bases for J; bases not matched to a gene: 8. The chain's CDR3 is CASSSTGSGAYEQYF. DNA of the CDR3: TGTGCCAGCAGTTCGACAGGGTCGGGTGCCTACGAGCAGTACTTC.

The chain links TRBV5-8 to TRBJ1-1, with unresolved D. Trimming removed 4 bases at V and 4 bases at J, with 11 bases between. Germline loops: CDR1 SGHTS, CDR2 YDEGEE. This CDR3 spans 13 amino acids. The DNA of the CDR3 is TGTGCCAGCAGCGGGAGGGTGGGCACTGAAGCTTTCTTT. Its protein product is CASSGRVGTEAFF.

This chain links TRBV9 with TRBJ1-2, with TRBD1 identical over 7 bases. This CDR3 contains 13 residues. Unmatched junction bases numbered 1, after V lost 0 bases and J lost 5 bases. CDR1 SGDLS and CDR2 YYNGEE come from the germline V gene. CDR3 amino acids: CASSVGQGYGYTF. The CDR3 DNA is TGTGCCAGCAGCGTAGGACAGGGTTATGGCTACACCTTC.

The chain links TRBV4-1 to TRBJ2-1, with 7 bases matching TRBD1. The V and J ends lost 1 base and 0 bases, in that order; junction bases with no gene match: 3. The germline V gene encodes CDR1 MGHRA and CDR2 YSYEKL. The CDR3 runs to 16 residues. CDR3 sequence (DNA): TGCGCCAGCAGCCAAGCTCAGGGGGTCTCCTACAATGAGCAGTTCTTC. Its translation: CASSQAQGVSYNEQFF.

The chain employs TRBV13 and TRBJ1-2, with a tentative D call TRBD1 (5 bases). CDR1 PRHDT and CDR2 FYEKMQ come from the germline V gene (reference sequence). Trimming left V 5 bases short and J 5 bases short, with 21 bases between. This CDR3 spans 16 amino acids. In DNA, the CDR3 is TGTGCCAGCAGCCTCTCAGGGAACCCAGCGCCTTATGGCTACACCTTC. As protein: CASSLSGNPAPYGYTF.

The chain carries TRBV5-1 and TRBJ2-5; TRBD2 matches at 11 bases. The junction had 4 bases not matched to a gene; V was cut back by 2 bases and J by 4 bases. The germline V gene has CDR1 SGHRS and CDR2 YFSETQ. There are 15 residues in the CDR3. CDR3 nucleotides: TGCGCCAGCAGCTTCTTAGCGGGAGGGGGAGAGACCCAGTACTTC. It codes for CASSFLAGGGETQYF.

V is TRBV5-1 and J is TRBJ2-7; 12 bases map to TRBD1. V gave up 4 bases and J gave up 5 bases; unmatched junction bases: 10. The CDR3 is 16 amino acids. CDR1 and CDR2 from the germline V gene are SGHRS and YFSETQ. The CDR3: CASSPGGTGGADEQYF. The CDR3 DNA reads TGCGCCAGCAGCCCAGGGGGGACAGGGGGCGCGGACGAGCAGTACTTC.

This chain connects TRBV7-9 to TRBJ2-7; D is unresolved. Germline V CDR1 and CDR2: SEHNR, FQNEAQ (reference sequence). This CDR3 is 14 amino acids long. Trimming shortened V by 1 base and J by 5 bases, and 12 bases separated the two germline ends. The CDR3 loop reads CASSLVSSVDEQYF. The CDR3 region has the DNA TGTGCCAGCAGCTTAGTATCCAGCGTCGACGAGCAGTACTTC.

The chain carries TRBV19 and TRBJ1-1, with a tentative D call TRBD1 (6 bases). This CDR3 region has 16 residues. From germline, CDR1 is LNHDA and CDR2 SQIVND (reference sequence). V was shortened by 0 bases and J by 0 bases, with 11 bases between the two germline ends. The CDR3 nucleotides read TGTGCCAGTAGTATAGAGAGGGGGAACATGAACACTGAAGCTTTCTTT. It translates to CASSIERGNMNTEAFF.

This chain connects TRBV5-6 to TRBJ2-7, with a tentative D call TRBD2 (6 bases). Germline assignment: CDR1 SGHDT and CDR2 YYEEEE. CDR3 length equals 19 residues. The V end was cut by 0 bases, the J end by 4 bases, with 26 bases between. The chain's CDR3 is CASSLDGGPWTGSTYEQYF. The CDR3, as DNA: TGTGCCAGCAGCTTGGACGGGGGACCGTGGACCGGGTCGACTTACGAGCAGTACTTC.

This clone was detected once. This CDR3 is CASSYSAGQGHYGYTF. The CDR3 DNA is TGTGCCAGCAGTTACTCCGCGGGGCAGGGACACTATGGCTACACCTTC. The chain links TRBV6-5 to TRBJ1-2, with D possibly TRBD1 on 5 matching bases. The germline V gene encodes CDR1 MNHEY and CDR2 SVGAGI. CDR3 length: 16 amino acids. Deletions cut 0 bases from V and 3 bases from J, with 14 bases between.

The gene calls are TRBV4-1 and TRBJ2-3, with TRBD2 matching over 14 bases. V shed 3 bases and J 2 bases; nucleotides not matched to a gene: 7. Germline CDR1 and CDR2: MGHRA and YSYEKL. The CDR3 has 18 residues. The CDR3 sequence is CASSQGLAGDGYTDTQYF. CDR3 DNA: TGCGCCAGCAGCCAGGGACTAGCGGGAGATGGGTACACAGATACGCAGTATTTT.

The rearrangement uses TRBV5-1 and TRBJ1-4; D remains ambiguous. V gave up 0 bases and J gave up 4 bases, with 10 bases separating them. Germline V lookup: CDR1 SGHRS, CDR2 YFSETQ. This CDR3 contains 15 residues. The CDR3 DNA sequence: TGCGCCAGCAGCTTGGGTCGTAGTGGTAATGAAAAACTGTTTTTT. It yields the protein CASSLGRSGNEKLFF.

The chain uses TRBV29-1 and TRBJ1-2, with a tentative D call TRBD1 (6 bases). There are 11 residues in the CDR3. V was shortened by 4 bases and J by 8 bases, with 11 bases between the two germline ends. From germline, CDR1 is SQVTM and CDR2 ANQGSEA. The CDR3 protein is CSVVNREGYTF. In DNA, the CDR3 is TGCAGCGTTGTGAACAGGGAAGGCTACACCTTC.

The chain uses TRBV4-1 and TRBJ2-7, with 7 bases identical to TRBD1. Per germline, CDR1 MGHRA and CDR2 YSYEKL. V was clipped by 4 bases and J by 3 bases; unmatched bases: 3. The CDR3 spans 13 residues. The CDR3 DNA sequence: TGCGCCAGCAGCCCGCGGACAGGCTACGAGCAGTACTTC. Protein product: CASSPRTGYEQYF.

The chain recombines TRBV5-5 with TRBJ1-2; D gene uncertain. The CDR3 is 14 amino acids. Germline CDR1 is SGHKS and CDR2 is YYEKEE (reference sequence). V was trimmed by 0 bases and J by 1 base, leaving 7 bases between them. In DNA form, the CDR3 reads TGTGCCAGCAGCTTGGATGCGGGTAACTATGGCTACACCTTC. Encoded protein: CASSLDAGNYGYTF.

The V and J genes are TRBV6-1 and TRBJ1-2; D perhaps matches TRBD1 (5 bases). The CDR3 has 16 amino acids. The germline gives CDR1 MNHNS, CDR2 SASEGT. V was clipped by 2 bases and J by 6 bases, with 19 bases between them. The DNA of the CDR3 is TGTGCCAGCAGTGAATTACAGGCCCTCGGAGTGAATGGCTACACCTTC. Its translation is CASSELQALGVNGYTF.

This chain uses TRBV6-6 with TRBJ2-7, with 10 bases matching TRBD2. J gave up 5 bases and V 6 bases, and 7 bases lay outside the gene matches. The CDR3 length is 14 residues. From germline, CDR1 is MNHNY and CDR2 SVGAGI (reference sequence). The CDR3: CASSRSGGADEQYF. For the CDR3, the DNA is TGTGCCAGCAGCCGAAGCGGGGGGGCCGACGAGCAGTACTTC.

DNA of the CDR3: TGTGCCAGCAGCTTAACAGGGGTGGCCTACGAGCAGTACTTC. Its protein is CASSLTGVAYEQYF. This sequence joins TRBV7-9 and TRBJ2-7, with TRBD1 matching 7 bases. Germline assignment: CDR1 SEHNR and CDR2 FQNEAQ (reference sequence). After removal of 2 bases from V and 2 bases from J, the junction contained 3 bases not matched to a gene. The CDR3 runs 14 residues. Looking up the rest from reference TRBV7-9 and TRBJ2-7 gives the full variable domain: DTGVSQNPRHKITKRGQNVTFRCDPISEHNRLYWYRQTLGQGPEFLTYFQNEAQLEKSRLLSDRFSAERPKGSFSTLEIQRTEQGDSAMYLCASSLTGVAYEQYFGPGTRLTVT.

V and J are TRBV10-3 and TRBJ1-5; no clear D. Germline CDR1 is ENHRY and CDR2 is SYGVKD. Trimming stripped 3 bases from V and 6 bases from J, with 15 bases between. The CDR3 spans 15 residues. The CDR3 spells CAISESATAGQPQHF. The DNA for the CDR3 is TGTGCCATCAGTGAATCGGCAACCGCAGGTCAGCCCCAGCATTTT.